This TCR beta chain was observed in a study of blood T cell repertoires in COVID-19 (TCRdb year 2020). About the full investigation: Collaborator samples came from the United States, Italy and Spain and covered acute and convalescent phases of COVID-19. Sample metadata almost always included a de-identified subject ID, COVID-19 status, age in years and sex. The repertoires were released in a freely available public database intended as a resource for research on the immune response to SARS-CoV-2. Subjects who had been exposed to COVID-19, were actively infected with it, or had recovered from it provided the deeply sampled blood TCRbeta repertoires that made up the dataset. The prospective study material was composed of cDNA or gDNA derived from T cells, B-cell-depleted T cells, or PBMCs. Where HLA class I and class II types were available, the types were taken from metadata supplied by the sample provider, not from assay-based typing. The samples were drawn from two sources: the first 160 participants of the ongoing ImmuneRACE study, and about 1,300 subjects contributed by 6 global collaborators.

Overall study results and their limits: Clinical and demographic metadata were provided uncurated, with the amount varying by source and participant.

TCRbeta CDR3 regions were amplified from genomic DNA by means of the immunoSEQ Assay, a bias-controlled multiplex PCR. On the study's bioinformatics: The number of nucleated cells in each sample was estimated from the amplification of reference gene primers within the assay. Sequence reads were collapsed and filtered to measure the absolute abundance of every unique TCRbeta CDR3 rearrangement. For each sample, productive Simpson clonality was calculated by taking the square root of Simpson's diversity index across productive rearrangements. This immuneACCESS table, as held by TCRdb, lists in-frame sequences with V and J called but not all clones. Of the missing ones, under half trace to an unresolved V gene in checked studies; the others have no known cause. V and J calls and clone size are as listed in that table; D and trimming were resolved from the DNA. This sample lists approximately 87,000 clones; approximately 81% were detected once. About 16% of the sample lies in the top ten.

This clone showed up just once. No cognate antigen has been identified for it. One base away there is no much larger clone; base qualities are not given. V is cut by 8 bases and J by 6 bases, and the space between the germline ends is 14 bases. The CDR3 spans 13 residues, from the cysteine through the phenylalanine. Only the CDR3 DNA is retained, 39 bases long and in frame from the first base. CDR1 and CDR2, per the germline V gene, are MDHEN and SYDVKM. Whole blood was collected in K2EDTA tubes by collaborating institutions according to the institutions' own protocols. Collaborator samples were shipped for TCRbeta analysis as frozen whole blood, isolated PBMCs, or DNA extracted from either sample type.

The sequenced sample consisted of peripheral blood. This sequence uses TRBV28 and TRBJ1-5; the D gene lacks a confident call. This receptor was taken from a woman of 80 years or more with acute or convalescent COVID-19. CDR3 reads: CASCGRVPQPQHF. The DNA is as follows: TGTGCCAGCTGCGGGAGGGTTCCTCAGCCCCAGCATTTT.